One sample yielded the 24 T cell receptor beta chains listed below, sequenced in a study of T-cell memory formation after mild COVID-19. TCRdb passed the 5' RACE reads through MiXCR, listing each CDR3 protein once. The sample lists roughly 110,000 distinct CDR3 sequences, roughly 12% occurring once. Sequenced: PBMCs or a T cell subset sorted from them (not recorded which). All receptors come from an adult woman who had mild COVID-19 (a few samples of this study predate the infection). Cell type and time point are not known.

This clonotype was observed a handful of times. This rearrangement joins TRBV7-9 to TRBJ2-7, with D unresolved. The CDR3 is made up of 13 amino acids. Trimming removed 4 bases at V and 0 bases at J, with 7 bases between. Germline-derived CDR1 and CDR2 are SEHNR and FQNEAQ (reference sequence). This chain's CDR3 is CASSSKDSYEQYF. The DNA of the CDR3 is TGTGCCAGCAGCTCCAAAGACTCCTACGAGCAGTACTTC.

Only one count was recorded for this clonotype. The chain combines TRBV6-5 with TRBJ2-1; D might be TRBD1 or TRBD2, each matching 6 bases. The V gene's germline CDR1 is MNHEY and CDR2 SVGAGI. The CDR3 has 13 residues. V was shortened by 6 bases and J by 10 bases, with 16 bases between the two germline ends. The CDR3 protein is CASRKGGQGEQFF. In DNA, the CDR3 is TGTGCCAGCAGGAAAGGGGGGCAAGGAGAGCAGTTCTTC.

This clonotype was counted only a few times. The V call is TRBV5-1, the J call TRBJ1-2; TRBD1 matches at 8 bases. CDR1 is SGHRS, CDR2 YFSETQ, per germline. This CDR3 region has 15 residues. V gave up 1 base and J gave up 0 bases; unmatched junction bases: 2. The CDR3 loop is CASSLRTGSNYGYTF. CDR3 in DNA: TGCGCCAGCAGCTTGAGGACAGGGTCTAACTATGGCTACACCTTC.

This clonotype was observed a handful of times. The J gene is TRBJ2-1, the V gene TRBV9; 14 bases line up with TRBD2. Germline trimming cut 3 bases from V and 7 bases from J; bases unmatched to any gene: 6. The CDR3 runs 16 residues. Germline values: CDR1 SGDLS, CDR2 YYNGEE. The CDR3 spells CASSAGLAGVFNEQFF. In DNA form, the CDR3 reads TGTGCCAGCAGCGCGGGACTAGCGGGAGTTTTTAATGAGCAGTTCTTC. The full variable domain, completed using reference TRBV9 and TRBJ2-1, is DSGVTQTPKHLITATGQRVTLRCSPRSGDLSVYWYQQSLDQGLQFLIQYYNGEERAKGNILERFSAQQFPDLHSELNLSSLELGDSALYFCASSAGLAGVFNEQFFGPGTRLTVL.

This clonotype was counted ten times or more. The chain joins TRBV13 to TRBJ2-3; D gene ambiguous. This CDR3 has 13 amino acids. Between the trimmed V and J ends, which lost 4 bases and 3 bases, there was a span of 8 bases. CDR1 is PRHDT, CDR2 FYEKMQ, per germline (reference sequence). The CDR3 sequence: CASSYSATDTQYF. The CDR3 DNA reads as TGTGCCAGCAGCTACTCGGCAACAGATACGCAGTATTTT.

This clonotype turned up a few times. The gene calls are TRBV29-1 and TRBJ2-7; a possible D gene is TRBD1 (6 bases). Germline V gene lookup returns CDR1 SQVTM and CDR2 ANQGSEA. V shed 7 bases and J shed 2 bases, with 18 bases lying between them. The CDR3 is 14 amino acids. CDR3 coding DNA: TGCAGCGCCGGATTTTTCGGGGACACCTACGAGCAGTACTTC. The encoded protein is CSAGFFGDTYEQYF.

The table lists this clonotype with many counts. This chain joins TRBV7-7 and TRBJ2-5, with a tentative D call TRBD1 (5 bases). The V end was cut by 1 base, the J end by 5 bases, with 14 bases between. CDR1 and CDR2 from the germline V gene are SSHAT and FNYEAQ (reference sequence). This CDR3 is built from 15 residues. As DNA, the CDR3 is TGTGCCAGCAGCTTAGGCCAGGGTACTAAGGAGACCCAGTACTTC. It yields the protein CASSLGQGTKETQYF.

This clonotype was picked up a small number of times. The rearrangement links TRBV12-3 or TRBV12-4 to TRBJ1-5; the match to TRBD1 covers 7 bases. The CDR3 covers 16 residues. V trimming: 8 bases; J trimming: 4 bases; junction bases outside the gene matches: 14. The DNA of the CDR3 is TGTGCCAGCGGGGCCTTAACAGGGGCTGCAAATCAGCCCCAGCATTTT. This codes for CASGALTGAANQPQHF.

This clonotype was observed a handful of times. The genes are TRBV6-5 and TRBJ2-3, with D possibly matching TRBD1 (5 bases). Germline V gene sequence: CDR1 MNHEY, CDR2 SVGAGI. Trimming left V 7 bases short and J 0 bases short, with 11 bases between. This CDR3 is 14 amino acids long. The CDR3 bases are TGTGCCAGCAAAGGGGCTATCAGCACAGATACGCAGTATTTT. It encodes CASKGAISTDTQYF.

The chain links TRBV7-3 to TRBJ2-7, with 7 bases identical to TRBD1. Germline CDR1 is SGHTA and CDR2 is FQGTGA. The CDR3 loop spans 13 amino acids. V gave up 3 bases and J gave up 3 bases; unmatched junction bases: 2. CDR3 coding DNA: TGTGCCAGCAGCTTGGGACAGTACTACGAGCAGTACTTC. Amino acids: CASSLGQYYEQYF.

This clonotype was counted many times. The gene calls are TRBV15 and TRBJ2-1; TRBD2 matches at 14 bases. CDR1 LNHNV and CDR2 YYDKDF come from the germline V gene (reference sequence). The V segment lost 6 bases and the J segment 8 bases; nucleotides outside the gene matches: 6. The CDR3 consists of 15 residues. CDR3 loop: CATRPGTSGSDEQFF. The CDR3, as DNA: TGTGCCACCAGACCCGGGACTAGCGGGAGTGATGAGCAGTTCTTC.

This clonotype was detected ten times or more. The rearrangement links TRBV5-1 to TRBJ2-1; D tentatively fits TRBD1 or TRBD2 (5 bases each). Germline loops: CDR1 SGHRS, CDR2 YFSETQ. This CDR3 region has 15 residues. The ends were cut back, 2 bases at V and 4 bases at J, with 13 bases in the middle. The CDR3 DNA sequence: TGCGCCAGCAGCTTTCGGGACCCTTCGTACAATGAGCAGTTCTTC. This translates into CASSFRDPSYNEQFF.

This clonotype was recorded at least ten times. The genes are TRBV20-1 and TRBJ2-1; D not certain. V shed 2 bases and J shed 6 bases, with 17 bases lying between them. Germline V gene lookup returns CDR1 DFQATT and CDR2 SNEGSKA (reference sequence). CDR3 length: 15 residues. CDR3 sequence reads: CSARPALVASNEQFF. The CDR3 region has the DNA TGCAGTGCTAGACCCGCTCTGGTTGCAAGCAATGAGCAGTTCTTC.

V is TRBV6-6 and J is TRBJ2-7; D not resolved. CDR3 length: 14 amino acids. V gave up 4 bases and J gave up 2 bases, with 12 bases separating them. CDR1 MNHNY and CDR2 SVGAGI come from the germline V gene (reference sequence). The DNA for the CDR3 is TGTGCCAGCAGTTCGCCGGACGGAGCCTACGAGCAGTACTTC. Its protein is CASSSPDGAYEQYF.

Many counts were recorded for this clonotype. The chain uses TRBV14 and TRBJ2-7; D unresolved. Germline loops: CDR1 SGHDN, CDR2 FVKESK. V dropped 3 bases and J dropped 2 bases, with 11 bases sitting between them. The CDR3 runs to 14 residues. The chain's CDR3 is CASSHSRSPYEQYF. In DNA form, the CDR3 reads TGTGCCAGCAGCCACTCGAGGTCTCCCTACGAGCAGTACTTC.

This sequence joins TRBV6-5 and TRBJ1-1; 7 bases match TRBD1. Trimming removed 5 bases from V and 5 bases from J; junction bases left unmatched: 5. Germline CDR1 MNHEY, CDR2 SVGAGI. The CDR3 spans 13 residues. CDR3 loop: CASSTAGGTEAFF. As DNA, the CDR3 is TGTGCCAGCAGTACGGCAGGGGGGACTGAAGCTTTCTTT.

This clonotype came up many times. This rearrangement joins TRBV12-3 or TRBV12-4 to TRBJ2-1; 7 bases match TRBD2. The CDR3 covers 14 residues. The trim removed 6 bases at V and 7 bases at J, leaving 9 bases unmatched. The CDR3 nucleotides are TGTGCCAGCAGCGAGGGCGGGGGAACGAATGAGCAGTTCTTC. It translates to CASSEGGGTNEQFF.

The chain has TRBV5-6 and TRBJ2-7; 7 nucleotides align to TRBD1. V trimming: 0 bases; J trimming: 5 bases; junction bases outside the gene matches: 5. This CDR3 is 14 amino acids long. Germline V gene sequence: CDR1 SGHDT, CDR2 YYEEEE. The CDR3: CASSLGGQPHEQYF. CDR3 DNA: TGTGCCAGCAGCTTGGGGGGACAGCCCCACGAGCAGTACTTC.

This clonotype has at least ten counts. The chain couples TRBV7-9 to TRBJ2-3; perhaps TRBD1 as D (6 bases). CDR3 size: 14 residues. The germline gives CDR1 SEHNR, CDR2 FQNEAQ (reference sequence). V gave up 6 bases and J gave up 1 base, with 11 bases separating them. The CDR3 is CASRSHRGTDTQYF. DNA of the CDR3: TGTGCCAGCAGGTCTCACAGGGGCACAGATACGCAGTATTTT.

The chain is built from TRBV6-5 and TRBJ1-1, with a weak D call TRBD1 (6 bases). Per germline, CDR1 MNHEY and CDR2 SVGAGI. The CDR3 is made up of 16 amino acids. V lost 0 bases, J lost 5 bases, and 16 bases lay in between. For the CDR3, the DNA is TGTGCCAGCAGTTACTCGATTGCAGGGGAAGGTACTGAAGCTTTCTTT. Translation: CASSYSIAGEGTEAFF.

On this clonotype: The junction does not match germline at one end; this may be a read error. The chain combines TRBV4-3 with TRBJ2-7, with D possibly being TRBD2 (5 bases). The CDR3 totals 17 residues. Germline lookup yields CDR1 LGHNA and CDR2 YSLEER. The CDR3 coding sequence is TGCGCCAGCAGCCCCGGACTCGGTTTAACCTACTCCCACGAGCAGTACTTC. Its translation: CASSPGLGLTYSHEQYF.

The chain recombines TRBV4-3 with TRBJ1-2, with 7 bases that match TRBD1. The CDR3 runs 15 residues. Germline values: CDR1 LGHNA, CDR2 YSLEER. J was trimmed by 6 bases and V by 1 base; bases with no gene match: 8. The CDR3 DNA reads TGCGCCAGCAGCCAAGTTGGACAGGCCGGAGATGGCTACACCTTC. Translation gives CASSQVGQAGDGYTF.

This clonotype was counted only a few times. The chain recombines TRBV4-1 with TRBJ2-5; 12 bases align to TRBD2. In germline, CDR1 is MGHRA, CDR2 YSYEKL. The CDR3 runs 15 residues. The J segment lost 2 bases and the V segment lost 4 bases, leaving 2 bases of the junction unmatched. The chain's CDR3 is CASSPGTSGQETQYF. CDR3 sequence (DNA): TGCGCCAGCAGCCCGGGGACTAGCGGGCAAGAGACCCAGTACTTC.

This clonotype was seen more than once but under ten times. The chain links TRBV12-3 or TRBV12-4 to TRBJ2-1; the D gene is possibly TRBD1 (6 bases). With 5 bases removed from V and 0 bases from J, the gap between germline ends came to 11 bases. The CDR3 runs to 15 residues. CDR3 loop: CASSLGDISYNEQFF. The CDR3 coding sequence is TGTGCCAGCAGTCTGGGGGACATCTCCTACAATGAGCAGTTCTTC.